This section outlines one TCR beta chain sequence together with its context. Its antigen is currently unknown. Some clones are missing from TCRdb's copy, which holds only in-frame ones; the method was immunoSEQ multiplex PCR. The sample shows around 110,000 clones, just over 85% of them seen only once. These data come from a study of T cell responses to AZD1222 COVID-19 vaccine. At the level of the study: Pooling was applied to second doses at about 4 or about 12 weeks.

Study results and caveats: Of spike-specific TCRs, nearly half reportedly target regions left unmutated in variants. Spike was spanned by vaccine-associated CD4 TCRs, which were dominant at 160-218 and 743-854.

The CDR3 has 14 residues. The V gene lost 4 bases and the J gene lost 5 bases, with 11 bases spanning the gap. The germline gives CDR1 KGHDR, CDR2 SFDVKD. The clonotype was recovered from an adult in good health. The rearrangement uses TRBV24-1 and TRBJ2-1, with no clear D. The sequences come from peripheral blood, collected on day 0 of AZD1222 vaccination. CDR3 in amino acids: CATSDPDPNNEQFF. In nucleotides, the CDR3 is TGTGCCACCAGTGACCCGGACCCGAACAATGAGCAGTTCTTC.